This TCR beta chain was captured in a study of control samples from healthy donors and cancer patients. Assay used: immunoSEQ multiplex PCR; TCRdb lists only in-frame clones, some missing. In the table there are roughly 370,000 clones, about 93% of which are singletons. The specimen was PBMCs. The sequence was collected from a man aged 40-55 years with head and neck cancer.

Here the CDR3 DNA reads TGTGCCAGCAGCTTCCGTAGCGGGAGAGCTTCTGGGGCCAACGTCCTGACTTTC. Its protein product is CASSFRSGRASGANVLTF. The gene calls are TRBV5-4 and TRBJ2-6, with 9 bases matching TRBD2. V lost 2 bases and J lost 1; bases outside the gene matches: 7. The CDR3 is made up of 18 amino acids. Germline V gene data show CDR1 as SGHNT and CDR2 as YYREEE (reference sequence).